The present entry profiles one TCR beta chain with its context. Its antigen is still unknown. This entry comes from a study of graft-versus-host responses after intestinal transplantation. For the study at large: Transplants were multivisceral, liver-intestinal, or isolated intestinal. Tacrolimus and steroids were given for roughly 3 years to all recipients after anti-thymocyte globulin induction. Study-level points and caveats: The authors found GvH clones in recipient marrow, some appearing first in ileum or blood.

V was clipped by 5 bases and J by 7 bases, with 15 bases between them. Germline V lookup: CDR1 SGHVS, CDR2 FQNEAQ. The CDR3 covers 14 residues. Libraries were prepared by immunoSEQ multiplex PCR; TCRdb keeps only in-frame clonotypes and omits some of them. In the table there are tens of thousands of clones, over 75% of which are singletons. Sample: unstimulated CD8+ T cells sorted from spleen or lymph node cells, taken before intestinal transplant. The sequence was collected from a human donor who received an intestinal transplant. The V call is TRBV7-8, the J call TRBJ2-1; tentatively, D is TRBD2 (7 bases). The DNA for the CDR3 is TGTGCCAGCAGCAAAGGGGGAGGGGGAAATGAGCAGTTCTTC. Translating it yields CASSKGGGGNEQFF.